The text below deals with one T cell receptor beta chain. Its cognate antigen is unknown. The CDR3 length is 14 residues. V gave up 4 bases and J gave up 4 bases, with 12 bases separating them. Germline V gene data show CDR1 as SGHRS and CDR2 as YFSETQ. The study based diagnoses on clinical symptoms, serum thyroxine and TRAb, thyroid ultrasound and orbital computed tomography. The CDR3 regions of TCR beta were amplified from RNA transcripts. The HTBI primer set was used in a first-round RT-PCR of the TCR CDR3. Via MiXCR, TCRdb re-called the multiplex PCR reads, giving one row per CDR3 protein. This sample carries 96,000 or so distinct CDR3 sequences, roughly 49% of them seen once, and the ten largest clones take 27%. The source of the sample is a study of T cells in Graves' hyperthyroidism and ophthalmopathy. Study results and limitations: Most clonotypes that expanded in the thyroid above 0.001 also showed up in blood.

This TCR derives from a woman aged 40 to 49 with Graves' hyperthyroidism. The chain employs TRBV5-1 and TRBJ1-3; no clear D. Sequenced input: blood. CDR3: CASSLYGGGNTIYF. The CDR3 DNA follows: TGCGCCAGCAGCCTATATGGAGGCGGAAACACCATATATTTT.